This TCR beta chain came from a study of blood T cell repertoires in COVID-19. Study details: From T cells, B-cell-depleted T cells, or PBMCs came the material, which was cDNA or gDNA.

Data came from immunoSEQ multiplex PCR; TCRdb stores just in-frame clones and leaves some out. The data show under 65,000 clones, almost 80% seen once. The length of the CDR3 is 14 residues. Trimming removed 4 bases from V and 5 bases from J, with 15 bases in between. The TCR was taken from a woman between 50 and 59 years old with acute COVID-19. Specimen: PBMCs or T cells enriched from blood (not recorded which). This chain joins TRBV23-1 and TRBJ2-7; weak D call: TRBD1 (6 bases). TRBV23-1 is an ORF, and what it does is uncertain. The DNA of the CDR3 is TGCGCCAGCAGTCGGCCCAGGGGACGGGACGAGCAGTACTTC. It is translated as CASSRPRGRDEQYF.